The clone carrying this T cell receptor (beta chain) was observed many times. Looked up from germline, CDR1 is SGHRS and CDR2 is YFSETQ. V was cut by 2 bases and J by 0 bases, with 9 bases left in between. The CDR3 runs to 14 residues. These data are taken from a study of CD8 T cells in ankylosing spondylitis. TCRdb itself ran the 5' RACE reads through MiXCR, one entry per CDR3 protein. The sample gives 350,000 or so distinct CDR3 sequences, roughly 10% of which show up once; 8% to 9.5% is in the top ten. This rearrangement joins TRBV5-1 to TRBJ2-7; the D gene is possibly TRBD1 (5 bases). Sample: blood, either unsorted or a sorted T cell fraction (not recorded which). The clonotype was recovered from a female donor with ankylosing spondylitis or in good health (not recorded which). CDR3 in amino acids: CASSLGADSYEQYF. The CDR3 coding sequence is TGCGCCAGCAGCTTAGGGGCTGACTCCTACGAGCAGTACTTC.